This T cell receptor beta chain was recovered during a study of blood T cell repertoires in COVID-19. The data were produced by immunoSEQ multiplex PCR, yet TCRdb's version contains in-frame clones alone and is incomplete. The sample consists of 280,000 or so clones, approximately 83% of them appearing once. The CDR3 is 15 amino acids. Trimming cost V 2 bases and J 6 bases; bases outside gene matches: 7. Germline V gene sequence: CDR1 SGHDT, CDR2 YYEEEE. The sequenced sample was peripheral blood. This sequence joins TRBV5-6 and TRBJ1-5, with 8 positions matching TRBD1. This clonotype was obtained from a woman under 40 who had recovered from COVID-19. The CDR3 bases are TGTGCCAGCAGCTTCGGCCAGGGGGCGTCTCAGCCCCAGCATTTT. Encoded protein: CASSFGQGASQPQHF.